The rows below give T cell receptor beta chains drawn from one sample of a study of tumour-infiltrating T cells in Burkitt lymphoma. Clones were sequenced by immunoSEQ multiplex PCR, and TCRdb holds only the in-frame ones, with some missing. The data contain some 5,800 clones, about 9.4% of them singletons. The sequencing input was tumor tissue. The receptors come from a human donor with diffuse large B-cell lymphoma. Each CDR3 is given with its conserved first and last residue. Fields, in order: V gene, D gene, clone size, J gene, CDR3 DNA, CDR3 protein. D genes are given only for firm matches. Clone size, where shown, is once, few, many, or a class for clones that have expanded.

>TRBV5-6|TRBD1|NA|TRBJ2-5
TGTGCCAGCAGTCCCGGGACAGGGGGCTCGGAGACCCAGTACTTC
CASSPGTGGSETQYF
>TRBV9|TRBD1|few|TRBJ2-1
TGTGCCAGCAAGGGGGCCTCCTACAATGAGCAGTTCTTC
CASKGASYNEQFF
>TRBV28|TRBD2|NA|TRBJ2-1
TGTGCCAGCAGTTTTATAGCGGGGGGCAACAATGAGCAGTTCTTC
CASSFIAGGNNEQFF
>TRBV28|NA|NA|TRBJ2-7
TGTGCCAGCAGCAGATACGAGCAGTACTTC
CASSRYEQYF
>TRBV5-1|NA|NA|TRBJ1-2
TGCGCCAGCAGCTTGGCCTGGGGAGTCTATGGCTACACCTTC
CASSLAWGVYGYTF
>TRBV7-9|NA|NA|TRBJ1-2
TGTGCCAGCAGCTTTGGTGCTAACTATGGCTACACCTTC
CASSFGANYGYTF
>TRBV10-3|NA|NA|TRBJ1-4
TGTGCCATCAGAGACGTTGACACTGCTAATGAAAAACTGTTTTTT
CAIRDVDTANEKLFF
>TRBV5-6|TRBD1|NA|TRBJ2-7
TGTGCCAGCAGTTTCCGGGATAGGGGGCTCTACGAGCAGTACTTC
CASSFRDRGLYEQYF
>TRBV4-2|TRBD1|NA|TRBJ1-1
TGTGCCAGCAGCCAACCTACAGGGGATACTGAAGCTTTCTTT
CASSQPTGDTEAFF
>TRBV19|TRBD2|few|TRBJ2-5
TGTGCCAGTAGTATAAGGACTAGCATCGAGACCCAGTACTTC
CASSIRTSIETQYF
>TRBV6-1|NA|few|TRBJ1-1
TGTGCCAGCAGTGTCCAGACAGGAGATAACACTGAAGCTTTCTTT
CASSVQTGDNTEAFF
>TRBV5-5|TRBD2|few|TRBJ2-1
TGTGCCAGCACCCGGGGTAGCGGGGGCCATGAGCAGTTCTTC
CASTRGSGGHEQFF
>TRBV30|NA|NA|TRBJ1-5
TGTGCCTGGAGTTTCGGGACGGCGAGCAATCAGCCCCAGCATTTT
CAWSFGTASNQPQHF
>TRBV5-6|NA|few|TRBJ1-2
TGTGCCAGCAGGAGGGCGGGTTTTAACTATGGCTACACCTTC
CASRRAGFNYGYTF
>TRBV2|NA|NA|TRBJ1-6
TGTGCCAGCAGTGTAGAGACAGCCGGAAGATCACCCCTCCACTTT
CASSVETAGRSPLHF
>TRBV7-9|NA|NA|TRBJ2-1
TGTGCCAGCAGCCCTCGTCAGGGATTAACCTACAATGAGCAGTTCTTC
CASSPRQGLTYNEQFF
>TRBV19|NA|few|TRBJ1-4
TGTGCCAGTAGTATGGCAGGACGTGGACTGTTTTTT
CASSMAGRGLFF
>TRBV30|NA|few|TRBJ1-6
TGTGCCTGGAGTGTACTGGATAATTCACCCCTCCACTTT
CAWSVLDNSPLHF
>TRBV29-1|NA|few|TRBJ1-1
TGCAGCGTTGAAATAACAGGCAGCCCTGAAGCTTTCTTT
CSVEITGSPEAFF
>TRBV6-5|NA|few|TRBJ1-2
TGTGCCAGCGTGAGAGGACAGTGGTATGGCTACACCTTC
CASVRGQWYGYTF
>TRBV4-3|NA|NA|TRBJ2-7
TGCGCCAGCAGCCTTAACGGACAATCCTACGAGCAGTACTTC
CASSLNGQSYEQYF